This is a list of T cell receptor beta chains from one sample in a study of cytomegalovirus exposure and HLA in healthy donors. Produced via immunoSEQ multiplex PCR; TCRdb's table is partial and in-frame only. The sample consists of roughly 150,000 clones, about 88% of them appearing once. Material for sequencing was PBMCs. Receptors were obtained from a man aged 25-40 years in good health and CMV-seropositive. The CDR3 runs from the conserved cysteine through the conserved F or W. The order of the fields is clone size, D gene, J gene, V gene, CDR3 protein, CDR3 DNA. D genes are given only for firm matches. Only some rows state a clone size, as once, few, many or a class for expanded clones.

clone_size: few; d_call: -; j_call: TRBJ1-2; v_call: TRBV4-2; cdr3_aa: CASSQERETLIYGYTF; cdr3_nt: TGTGCCAGCAGCCAAGAGCGGGAGACACTAATCTATGGCTACACCTTC
clone_size: -; d_call: TRBD1; j_call: TRBJ1-4; v_call: TRBV7-8; cdr3_aa: CASSPTKTGRSEKLFF; cdr3_nt: TGTGCCAGCAGCCCAACTAAGACAGGGAGGAGTGAAAAACTGTTTTTT
clone_size: -; d_call: TRBD1; j_call: TRBJ2-5; v_call: TRBV7-3; cdr3_aa: CASSLTGTEQETQYF; cdr3_nt: TGTGCCAGCAGCTTAACGGGGACAGAGCAAGAGACCCAGTACTTC
clone_size: -; d_call: -; j_call: TRBJ1-3; v_call: TRBV7-2; cdr3_aa: CASNREATRSGNTIYF; cdr3_nt: TGTGCCAGCAACCGGGAAGCCACCCGCTCTGGAAACACCATATATTTT
clone_size: once; d_call: TRBD1; j_call: TRBJ1-5; v_call: TRBV6-1; cdr3_aa: CASTKGQYHQPQHF; cdr3_nt: TGTGCCAGCACTAAGGGACAGTACCATCAGCCCCAGCATTTT
clone_size: -; d_call: TRBD2; j_call: TRBJ2-3; v_call: TRBV7-2; cdr3_aa: CASSSSRLAGATDTQYF; cdr3_nt: TGTGCCAGCAGCTCGTCTAGACTAGCGGGAGCGACAGATACGCAGTATTTT
clone_size: once; d_call: -; j_call: TRBJ1-1; v_call: TRBV18; cdr3_aa: CASSPPSREAFF; cdr3_nt: TGTGCCAGCTCACCGCCCTCGCGGGAAGCTTTCTTT
clone_size: few; d_call: TRBD1; j_call: TRBJ1-1; v_call: TRBV19; cdr3_aa: CASSITGQGRAFF; cdr3_nt: TGTGCCAGTAGTATTACCGGACAGGGGCGAGCTTTCTTT
clone_size: -; d_call: TRBD1; j_call: TRBJ1-4; v_call: TRBV4-3; cdr3_aa: CASSQVAGGTGSEKLFF; cdr3_nt: TGCGCCAGCAGCCAAGTGGCCGGGGGGACAGGGAGCGAAAAACTGTTTTTT
clone_size: once; d_call: -; j_call: TRBJ1-2; v_call: TRBV4-1; cdr3_aa: CASSQAQANYGYTF; cdr3_nt: TGCGCCAGCAGCCAAGCCCAGGCTAACTATGGCTACACCTTC
clone_size: -; d_call: -; j_call: TRBJ2-1; v_call: TRBV29-1; cdr3_aa: CSDRTSYNEQFF; cdr3_nt: TGCAGCGATCGGACTTCCTACAATGAGCAGTTCTTC
clone_size: -; d_call: -; j_call: TRBJ2-6; v_call: TRBV9; cdr3_aa: CASSVPSGANVLTF; cdr3_nt: TGTGCCAGCAGCGTACCATCTGGGGCCAACGTCCTGACTTTC
clone_size: -; d_call: -; j_call: TRBJ1-2; v_call: TRBV5-5; cdr3_aa: CASSIRAALYGYTF; cdr3_nt: TGTGCCAGCAGCATCAGGGCTGCTTTGTATGGCTACACCTTC
clone_size: few; d_call: -; j_call: TRBJ2-7; v_call: TRBV21-1; cdr3_aa: CASSRRPVHSYEQYF; cdr3_nt: TGTGCCAGCAGCCGTCGTCCAGTCCACTCCTACGAGCAGTACTTC
clone_size: -; d_call: -; j_call: TRBJ1-5; v_call: TRBV12-1; cdr3_aa: CASSLGQGEEPQHF; cdr3_nt: TGTGCCAGCAGCCTCGGACAGGGAGAGGAGCCCCAGCATTTT
clone_size: -; d_call: -; j_call: TRBJ1-1; v_call: TRBV5-1; cdr3_aa: CASSLLTVNTEAFF; cdr3_nt: TGCGCCAGCAGCTTGCTTACAGTGAACACTGAAGCTTTCTTT
clone_size: once; d_call: -; j_call: TRBJ1-2; v_call: TRBV27; cdr3_aa: CASSYTGNYGYTF; cdr3_nt: TGTGCCAGCAGTTACACAGGGAACTATGGCTACACCTTC
clone_size: -; d_call: TRBD1; j_call: TRBJ1-2; v_call: TRBV7-9; cdr3_aa: CASSSPGGEDLGYTF; cdr3_nt: TGTGCCAGCAGCTCCCCAGGGGGAGAGGACTTAGGTTACACCTTC
clone_size: -; d_call: -; j_call: TRBJ1-1; v_call: TRBV20-1; cdr3_aa: CSAFPGTLAFF; cdr3_nt: TGCAGTGCTTTTCCCGGGACTTTGGCTTTCTTT
clone_size: -; d_call: -; j_call: TRBJ2-2; v_call: TRBV4-2; cdr3_aa: CASSYRDNWPGELFF; cdr3_nt: TGTGCCAGCAGCTACCGGGACAATTGGCCCGGGGAGCTGTTTTTT
clone_size: -; d_call: -; j_call: TRBJ2-1; v_call: TRBV10-3; cdr3_aa: CAISGLARGYNEQFF; cdr3_nt: TGTGCCATCAGTGGCCTAGCGAGGGGATACAATGAGCAGTTCTTC
clone_size: -; d_call: -; j_call: TRBJ2-3; v_call: TRBV4-3; cdr3_aa: CASKLRFRRDTDTQYF; cdr3_nt: TGCGCCAGCAAGTTACGATTTCGGCGGGACACAGATACGCAGTATTTT
clone_size: -; d_call: -; j_call: TRBJ1-1; v_call: TRBV9; cdr3_aa: CASSQGVQGTEAFF; cdr3_nt: TGTGCCAGCAGCCAAGGCGTCCAGGGCACTGAAGCTTTCTTT
clone_size: -; d_call: -; j_call: TRBJ1-2; v_call: TRBV13; cdr3_aa: CASSFARQYGYTF; cdr3_nt: TGTGCCAGCAGCTTCGCTCGACAGTATGGCTACACCTTC
clone_size: -; d_call: -; j_call: TRBJ2-2; v_call: TRBV7-9; cdr3_aa: CASSIDTSGVGELFF; cdr3_nt: TGTGCCAGCAGCATCGACACGTCCGGGGTCGGGGAGCTGTTTTTT
clone_size: -; d_call: -; j_call: TRBJ2-4; v_call: TRBV5-4; cdr3_aa: CASSFRDGKNIQYF; cdr3_nt: TGTGCCAGCAGCTTTCGGGATGGCAAAAACATTCAGTACTTC
clone_size: -; d_call: -; j_call: TRBJ2-7; v_call: TRBV7-2; cdr3_aa: CASSSDLYEQYF; cdr3_nt: TGTGCCAGCAGCAGTGACTTGTACGAGCAGTACTTC
clone_size: -; d_call: -; j_call: TRBJ2-7; v_call: TRBV9; cdr3_aa: CASSVLTGSEQYF; cdr3_nt: TGTGCCAGCAGCGTATTGACAGGTAGCGAGCAGTACTTC
clone_size: -; d_call: TRBD2; j_call: TRBJ2-3; v_call: TRBV10-2; cdr3_aa: CASSDPLTSGSTDTQYF; cdr3_nt: TGCGCCAGCAGTGACCCCCTAACTAGCGGGAGCACAGATACGCAGTATTTT
clone_size: -; d_call: -; j_call: TRBJ2-3; v_call: TRBV11-3; cdr3_aa: CASSLNWARGTDTQYF; cdr3_nt: TGTGCCAGCAGCTTAAATTGGGCCAGGGGAACAGATACGCAGTATTTT
clone_size: few; d_call: -; j_call: TRBJ2-6; v_call: TRBV27; cdr3_aa: CASSVSGANVLTF; cdr3_nt: TGTGCCAGCAGCGTCTCTGGGGCCAACGTCCTGACTTTC
clone_size: -; d_call: -; j_call: TRBJ2-3; v_call: TRBV9; cdr3_aa: CASSSRGASTDTQYF; cdr3_nt: TGTGCCAGCAGCTCCCGCGGTGCTAGCACAGATACGCAGTATTTT
clone_size: -; d_call: TRBD1; j_call: TRBJ2-7; v_call: TRBV5-1; cdr3_aa: CASSLFPGTASYEQYF; cdr3_nt: TGCGCCAGCAGCTTATTTCCCGGGACAGCCTCCTACGAGCAGTACTTC
clone_size: -; d_call: TRBD2; j_call: TRBJ2-1; v_call: TRBV7-9; cdr3_aa: CASSLASGWRSSYNEQFF; cdr3_nt: TGTGCCAGCAGCTTGGCTAGCGGGTGGCGGAGCTCCTACAATGAGCAGTTCTTC
clone_size: -; d_call: TRBD2; j_call: TRBJ2-3; v_call: TRBV6-6; cdr3_aa: CASSPTIAGATDTQYF; cdr3_nt: TGTGCCAGCAGTCCTACCATAGCGGGAGCCACAGATACGCAGTATTTT
clone_size: once; d_call: -; j_call: TRBJ1-4; v_call: TRBV30; cdr3_aa: CAWSATDRLNEKLFF; cdr3_nt: TGTGCCTGGAGCGCTACGGACAGACTTAATGAAAAACTGTTTTTT
clone_size: -; d_call: -; j_call: TRBJ2-5; v_call: TRBV2; cdr3_aa: CASSGGPGQETQYF; cdr3_nt: TGTGCCAGCAGTGGGGGCCCAGGGCAAGAGACCCAGTACTTC
clone_size: -; d_call: -; j_call: TRBJ1-5; v_call: TRBV7-2; cdr3_aa: CASSLAGGQYSNQPQHF; cdr3_nt: TGTGCCAGCAGCTTAGCGGGCGGACAGTATAGCAATCAGCCCCAGCATTTT
clone_size: -; d_call: -; j_call: TRBJ1-2; v_call: TRBV20-1; cdr3_aa: CSASGEGYTF; cdr3_nt: TGCAGTGCTAGCGGGGAAGGCTACACCTTC
clone_size: -; d_call: TRBD2; j_call: TRBJ2-7; v_call: TRBV11-2; cdr3_aa: CASSPGVAGGYEQYF; cdr3_nt: TGTGCCAGCAGCCCCGGGGTAGCGGGTGGCTACGAGCAGTACTTC
clone_size: -; d_call: TRBD2; j_call: TRBJ2-1; v_call: TRBV10-2; cdr3_aa: CASKTNSGRADEQFF; cdr3_nt: TGCGCCAGCAAGACGAATAGCGGGAGGGCCGATGAGCAGTTCTTC
clone_size: -; d_call: -; j_call: TRBJ1-5; v_call: TRBV6-1; cdr3_aa: CASSEGETVSQPQHF; cdr3_nt: TGTGCCAGCAGTGAAGGAGAAACAGTGAGTCAGCCCCAGCATTTT
clone_size: -; d_call: -; j_call: TRBJ2-4; v_call: TRBV21-1; cdr3_aa: CASSKGDLCLAKNIQYF; cdr3_nt: TGTGCCAGCAGCAAAGGGGACTTATGCTTAGCCAAAAACATTCAGTACTTC
clone_size: -; d_call: -; j_call: TRBJ1-2; v_call: TRBV2; cdr3_aa: CASIEQGPLVGYTF; cdr3_nt: TGTGCCAGCATTGAACAGGGCCCCCTGGTTGGCTACACCTTC
clone_size: -; d_call: -; j_call: TRBJ1-5; v_call: TRBV5-1; cdr3_aa: CASSLDAGGQPQHF; cdr3_nt: TGCGCCAGCAGCTTGGATGCCGGGGGTCAGCCCCAGCATTTT
clone_size: -; d_call: TRBD2; j_call: TRBJ2-1; v_call: TRBV2; cdr3_aa: CASKLVAGREQFF; cdr3_nt: TGTGCCAGCAAGTTGGTAGCGGGGAGGGAGCAGTTCTTC
clone_size: -; d_call: -; j_call: TRBJ1-2; v_call: TRBV28; cdr3_aa: CASSGGSNYGYTF; cdr3_nt: TGTGCCAGCAGTGGAGGGTCTAACTATGGCTACACCTTC
clone_size: once; d_call: TRBD2; j_call: TRBJ2-2; v_call: TRBV11-3; cdr3_aa: CASSFQLAGGNTGELFF; cdr3_nt: TGTGCCAGCAGCTTCCAGTTGGCGGGGGGAAACACCGGGGAGCTGTTTTTT
clone_size: -; d_call: TRBD1; j_call: TRBJ2-1; v_call: TRBV7-9; cdr3_aa: CATWDRVAEQFF; cdr3_nt: TGTGCCACCTGGGACAGGGTAGCTGAGCAGTTCTTC
clone_size: -; d_call: -; j_call: TRBJ2-6; v_call: TRBV2; cdr3_aa: CASRDRGKAGANVLTF; cdr3_nt: TGTGCCAGCAGGGACAGAGGGAAGGCTGGGGCCAACGTCCTGACTTTC
clone_size: -; d_call: -; j_call: TRBJ1-1; v_call: TRBV2; cdr3_aa: CASSEERMAEAFF; cdr3_nt: TGTGCCAGCAGTGAGGAGCGAATGGCTGAAGCTTTCTTT
clone_size: -; d_call: TRBD1; j_call: TRBJ1-2; v_call: TRBV6-5; cdr3_aa: CASKTGTGDYGYTF; cdr3_nt: TGTGCCAGCAAGACCGGGACAGGGGACTATGGCTACACCTTC
clone_size: -; d_call: TRBD1; j_call: TRBJ2-5; v_call: TRBV7-2; cdr3_aa: CASSLAGQKETQYF; cdr3_nt: TGTGCCAGCAGCTTAGCGGGACAGAAAGAGACCCAGTACTTC
clone_size: once; d_call: -; j_call: TRBJ1-2; v_call: TRBV7-3; cdr3_aa: CASSSAGLYGYTF; cdr3_nt: TGTGCCAGCAGCTCGGCGGGCCTATATGGCTACACCTTC
clone_size: -; d_call: -; j_call: TRBJ1-4; v_call: TRBV5-5; cdr3_aa: CASSLSPTLSAANEKLFF; cdr3_nt: TGTGCCAGCAGCTTGTCTCCTACATTATCGGCGGCTAATGAAAAACTGTTTTTT
clone_size: -; d_call: TRBD2; j_call: TRBJ2-1; v_call: TRBV30; cdr3_aa: CAWSPNRPGLGPHEQFF; cdr3_nt: TGTGCCTGGAGTCCCAATCGACCGGGACTAGGCCCTCATGAGCAGTTCTTC
clone_size: -; d_call: -; j_call: TRBJ2-3; v_call: TRBV11-3; cdr3_aa: CASRLTSTDTQYF; cdr3_nt: TGTGCCAGCAGGTTGACTAGCACAGATACGCAGTATTTT
clone_size: -; d_call: TRBD1; j_call: TRBJ1-5; v_call: TRBV28; cdr3_aa: CASRPGQVNQPQHF; cdr3_nt: TGTGCCAGCAGGCCGGGACAGGTGAACCAGCCCCAGCATTTT
clone_size: once; d_call: -; j_call: TRBJ2-3; v_call: TRBV4-2; cdr3_aa: CASSPKPSDGTDTQYF; cdr3_nt: TGTGCCAGCAGCCCGAAACCTAGCGACGGCACAGATACGCAGTATTTT
clone_size: -; d_call: -; j_call: TRBJ2-3; v_call: TRBV7-2; cdr3_aa: CASSLVRSDTDTQYF; cdr3_nt: TGTGCCAGCAGCTTAGTCCGTAGCGACACAGATACGCAGTATTTT